Shown below are 8 T cell receptor beta chains from a single sample sequenced in a study of CD8 T cells in ankylosing spondylitis. In TCRdb, the 5' RACE reads were re-called with MiXCR into one record per CDR3 protein. The repertoire includes 150,000 to 200,000 distinct CDR3 sequences, 18% of them detected once, and 4.3% sits in the top ten. The sequenced sample was blood, either unsorted or a sorted T cell fraction (not recorded which). The receptors here all came from a male donor aged 5-29 years with ankylosing spondylitis or in good health (not recorded which).

This clonotype was recorded at least ten times. The genes are TRBV30 and TRBJ1-4, with TRBD1 as a possible D gene (5 bases). The CDR3 loop spans 15 amino acids. Germline CDR1 is GTSNPN and CDR2 is SVGIG (reference sequence). Trimming shortened V by 6 bases and J by 5 bases, and 19 bases separated the two germline ends. The CDR3 DNA sequence: TGTGCCTGCCTCCTACAGACAGTATCAAATGAAAAACTGTTTTTT. As protein: CACLLQTVSNEKLFF.

The sample holds many counts of this clonotype. This chain uses TRBV12-5 with TRBJ2-1; D is perhaps TRBD2 (6 bases). The CDR3 consists of 15 residues. V shed 0 bases and J shed 9 bases, with 15 bases lying between them. Germline-derived CDR1 and CDR2 are LGHNT and FRNRAP. The CDR3 coding sequence is TGTGCTAGTGGTTTGGTACGGGGGAGTTCGGGTGAGCAGTTCTTC. Translated: CASGLVRGSSGEQFF.

This clonotype was seen repeatedly, ten times or more. The chain links TRBV12-3 or TRBV12-4 to TRBJ2-3; 9 nucleotides agree with TRBD1. V was clipped by 4 bases and J by 1 base; unmatched bases: 3. The CDR3 covers 15 residues. CDR3 in DNA: TGTGCCAGCAGTTCCACAGGGGGCCGCACAGATACGCAGTATTTT. Protein sequence: CASSSTGGRTDTQYF.

In its sample, this clonotype was seen many times. The chain couples TRBV20-1 to TRBJ1-6; D may be TRBD1 (6 bases). The germline gives CDR1 DFQATT, CDR2 SNEGSKA (reference sequence). The CDR3 has 15 amino acids. The ends were cut back, 5 bases at V and 11 bases at J, with 22 bases in the middle. CDR3 sequence reads: CSALKRTDPSAPLHF. The CDR3 DNA follows: TGCAGTGCTTTAAAAAGGACAGACCCTTCGGCACCCCTCCACTTT.

J is TRBJ2-3 and V is TRBV28; D not resolved. The V and J ends lost 4 bases and 2 bases respectively, with 13 bases between them. Germline CDR1 reads MDHEN; CDR2 reads SYDVKM. This CDR3 comprises 15 residues. The CDR3: CASSYISSTTDTQYF. As DNA, the CDR3 is TGTGCCAGCAGTTATATCAGCTCTACCACAGATACGCAGTATTTT.

The chain has TRBV29-1 and TRBJ1-1; D remains ambiguous. The V gene's germline CDR1 is SQVTM and CDR2 ANQGSEA. The CDR3 runs 11 residues. The V and J ends lost 3 bases and 5 bases respectively, with 7 bases between them. CDR3 sequence: CSVDLMTEAFF. In nucleotides, the CDR3 is TGCAGCGTTGATCTTATGACTGAAGCTTTCTTT.

This clonotype occurred many times. This chain connects TRBV12-3 or TRBV12-4 to TRBJ1-1; D unresolved. V lost 5 bases to trimming and J lost 6 bases, with 13 bases between them. The CDR3 has 13 residues. The CDR3 sequence: CASSGRSVAEAFF. The CDR3 DNA is TGTGCCAGCAGTGGACGATCGGTCGCTGAAGCTTTCTTT.

The rearrangement uses TRBV27 and TRBJ2-1, with D uncertain. V was trimmed by 3 bases and J by 0 bases, leaving 6 bases between them. The germline CDR1 and CDR2 sequences are MNHEY and SMNVEV (reference sequence). The CDR3 is made up of 14 amino acids. CDR3 nucleotide sequence: TGTGCCAGCAGTTTTCAGAACTCCTACAATGAGCAGTTCTTC. Protein product: CASSFQNSYNEQFF.